This T cell receptor beta chain was documented in a study of blood T cell repertoires in COVID-19. Study-level background: Some COVID-19 samples were acute and others convalescent; all came from the United States, Italy and Spain. T cells, B-cell-depleted T cells, or PBMCs provided the cDNA or gDNA that served as material.

Seattle-derived patients entered the study during active infection and were followed longitudinally. The V and J ends lost 4 bases and 15 bases, in that order; junction bases with no gene match: 4. This CDR3 spans 11 amino acids. From germline, CDR1 is MNHEY and CDR2 SVGEGT. Original data processing: Estimated nucleated cell counts came from reference gene primer amplification. TCRdb's copy holds only in-frame clones and misses some; the assay was immunoSEQ multiplex PCR. The V and J calls and clone size are taken from that table; D and trimming were inferred from the DNA. The sample comprises a few hundred thousand clones, approximately 90% of which are singletons, and 6.3% rests with the top ten.

The gene calls are TRBV6-2 or TRBV6-3 and TRBJ2-1; 9 bases align to TRBD2. The TCR comes from a woman aged 45-65 years with COVID-19, enrolled during active disease. The sequenced sample was peripheral blood. In DNA form, the CDR3 reads TGTGCCAGCAGTTTTAGCGGGAGAACGTTCTTC. Translating gives CASSFSGRTFF.